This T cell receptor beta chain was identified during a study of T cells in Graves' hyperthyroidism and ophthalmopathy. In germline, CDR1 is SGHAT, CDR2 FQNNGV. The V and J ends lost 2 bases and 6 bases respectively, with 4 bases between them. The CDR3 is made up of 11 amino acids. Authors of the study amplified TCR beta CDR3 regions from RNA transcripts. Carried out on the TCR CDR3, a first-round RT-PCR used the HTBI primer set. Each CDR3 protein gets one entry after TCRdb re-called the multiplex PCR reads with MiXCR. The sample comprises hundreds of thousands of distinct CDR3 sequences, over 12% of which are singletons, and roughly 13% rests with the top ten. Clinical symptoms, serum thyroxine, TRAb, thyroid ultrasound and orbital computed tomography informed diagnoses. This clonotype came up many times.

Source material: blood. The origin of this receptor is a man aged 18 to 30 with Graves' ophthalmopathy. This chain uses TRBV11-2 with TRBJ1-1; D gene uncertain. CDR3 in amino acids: CASSLMSEAFF. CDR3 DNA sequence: TGTGCCAGCAGCTTAATGTCTGAAGCTTTCTTT.